This TCR beta chain was sequenced for a study of blood T cell repertoires in COVID-19 (dated by TCRdb to 2018 to 2021). For the wider study: The collaborator samples originated in the United States, Italy and Spain and spanned the acute and convalescent phases of COVID-19. The material from the prospective study consisted of cDNA or gDNA derived from T cells, B-cell-depleted T cells, or PBMCs. Deeply sampled blood TCRbeta repertoires from subjects exposed to, actively infected with, or recovered from COVID-19 were included in the dataset. A freely available public database, intended as a resource for researchers studying the immune response to SARS-CoV-2, is where the repertoires were released. The samples were drawn from the first 160 participants of the ongoing ImmuneRACE study and from 1,254 subjects provided by 6 global collaborators. The sample metadata nearly always contained a de-identified subject ID, COVID-19 status, age in years and sex. Where HLA class I and class II types were available, the types were taken from metadata supplied by the sample provider, not from assay-based typing.

The CDR3 holds 14 amino acids from the cysteine to the phenylalanine. CDR3 DNA is the only sequence kept; it has 42 bases, read in frame from the first base. Sequences SGHRS (CDR1) and YFSETQ (CDR2) are obtained from the germline V gene. Trimming removed 4 bases from V and 1 base from J; the gene matches leave 3 bases unexplained. The immunoSEQ Assay, a bias-controlled multiplex PCR, was used to amplify TCRbeta CDR3 regions from genomic DNA. The source study handled its data this way. Within the assay, amplification of reference gene primers was used to estimate how many nucleated cells each sample contained. Sequence reads were collapsed and filtered to measure the absolute abundance of every unique TCRbeta CDR3 rearrangement. For each sample, productive Simpson clonality was calculated as the square root of Simpson's diversity index across productive rearrangements. In its TCRdb copy, this immuneACCESS table keeps in-frame sequences only and misses some clones. Where compared with another copy, unresolved V genes explain less than half of these, and the others have no known cause. V, J and clone size derive from that table, while D and trimming were established from the DNA sequence. The sample includes under 200,000 clones, with approximately 85% observed a single time. Jointly, the top ten make up 7.5% to 8.5% of the sample.

Details on this clone: Its antigen remains undetermined. Base quality data are lacking; no much larger clone is found one base away. The same CDR3 is also encoded by other DNA sequences in this sample.

What the work shows at the level of the full study, not this receptor alone: The amount of clinical and demographic metadata varied by source and participant and was provided uncurated.

One collaborating source in Seattle enrolled patients during active infection and followed them longitudinally through the course of disease. The collaborating institutions used their own protocols to collect whole blood in K2EDTA tubes. Collaborator samples were shipped for TCRbeta analysis as frozen whole blood, isolated PBMCs, or DNA extracted from either sample type. The source material was peripheral blood. The TCR was taken from a woman in her sixties with COVID-19, enrolled during active disease. The chain employs TRBV5-1 and TRBJ1-1, and TRBD1 aligns with 8 junction nucleotides. The CDR3 protein sequence reads: CASSTDRGNTEAFF. The DNA sequence is TGCGCCAGCAGCACCGACAGGGGGAACACTGAAGCTTTCTTT.